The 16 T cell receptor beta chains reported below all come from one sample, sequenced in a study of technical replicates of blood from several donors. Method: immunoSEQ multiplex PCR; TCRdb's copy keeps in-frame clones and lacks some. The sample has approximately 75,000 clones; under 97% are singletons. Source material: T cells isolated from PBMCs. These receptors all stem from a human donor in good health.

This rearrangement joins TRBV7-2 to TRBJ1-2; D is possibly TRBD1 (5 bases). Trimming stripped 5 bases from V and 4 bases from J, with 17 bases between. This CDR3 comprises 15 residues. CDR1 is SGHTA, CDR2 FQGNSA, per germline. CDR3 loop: CASSEWDSPGYGYTF. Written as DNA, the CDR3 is TGTGCCAGCAGCGAGTGGGACTCCCCAGGCTATGGCTACACCTTC.

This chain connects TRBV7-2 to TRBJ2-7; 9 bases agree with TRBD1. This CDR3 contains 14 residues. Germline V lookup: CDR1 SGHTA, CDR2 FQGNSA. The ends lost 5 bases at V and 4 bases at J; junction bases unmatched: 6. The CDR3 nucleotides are TGTGCCAGCAGCCCCGGGACAGGGTATTACGAGCAGTACTTC. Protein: CASSPGTGYYEQYF.

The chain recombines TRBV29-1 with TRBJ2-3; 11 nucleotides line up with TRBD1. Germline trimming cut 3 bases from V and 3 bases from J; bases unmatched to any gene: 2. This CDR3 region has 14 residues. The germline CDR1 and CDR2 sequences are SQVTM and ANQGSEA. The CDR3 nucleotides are TGCAGCGTTGAGGGACAGGGGGTTACAGATACGCAGTATTTT. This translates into CSVEGQGVTDTQYF.

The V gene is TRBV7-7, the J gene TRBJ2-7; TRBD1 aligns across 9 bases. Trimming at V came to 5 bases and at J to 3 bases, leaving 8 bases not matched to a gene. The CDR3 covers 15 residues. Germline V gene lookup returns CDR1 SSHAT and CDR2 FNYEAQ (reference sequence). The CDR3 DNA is TGTGCCAGCAGCCCTGGACAGGGGAGCCTCTACGAGCAGTACTTC. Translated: CASSPGQGSLYEQYF. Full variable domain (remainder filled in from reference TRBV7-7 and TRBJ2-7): GAGVSQSPRYKVTKRGQDVTLRCDPISSHATLYWYQQALGQGPEFLTYFNYEAQPDKSGLPSDRFSAERPEGSISTLTIQRTEQRDSAMYRCASSPGQGSLYEQYFGPGTRLTVT.

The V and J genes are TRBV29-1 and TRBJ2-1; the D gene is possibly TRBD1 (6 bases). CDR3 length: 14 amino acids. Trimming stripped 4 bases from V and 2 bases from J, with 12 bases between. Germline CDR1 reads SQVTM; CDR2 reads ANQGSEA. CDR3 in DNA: TGCAGCGTTGGCCGAGGGGGAACCTACAATGAGCAGTTCTTC. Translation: CSVGRGGTYNEQFF.

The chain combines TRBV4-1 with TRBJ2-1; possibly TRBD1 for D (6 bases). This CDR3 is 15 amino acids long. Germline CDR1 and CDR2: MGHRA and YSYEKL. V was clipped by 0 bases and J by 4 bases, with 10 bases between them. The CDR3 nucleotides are TGCGCCAGCAGCCAAGATCGGGACAAATACAATGAGCAGTTCTTC. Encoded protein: CASSQDRDKYNEQFF.

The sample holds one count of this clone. The CDR3 DNA follows: TGCGCCAGCAGCCCTCCGGGACAGGTAACCGGCCCCTATGAAGCTTTCTTT. Translating gives CASSPPGQVTGPYEAFF. The V and J genes are TRBV5-1 and TRBJ1-1; TRBD1 aligns across 8 bases. Germline V gene data show CDR1 as SGHRS and CDR2 as YFSETQ. V lost 4 bases to trimming and J lost 7 bases; unmatched junction nucleotides: 18. The CDR3 has 17 residues.

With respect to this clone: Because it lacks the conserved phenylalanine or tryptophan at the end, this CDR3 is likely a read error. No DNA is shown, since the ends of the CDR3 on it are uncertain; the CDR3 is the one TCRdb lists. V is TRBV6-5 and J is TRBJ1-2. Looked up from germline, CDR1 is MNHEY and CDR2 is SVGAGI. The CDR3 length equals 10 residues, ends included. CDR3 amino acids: CASSCPNLSL.

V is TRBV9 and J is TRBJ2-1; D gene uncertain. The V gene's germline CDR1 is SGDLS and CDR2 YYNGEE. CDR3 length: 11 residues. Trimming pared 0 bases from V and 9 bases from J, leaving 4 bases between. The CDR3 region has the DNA TGTGCCAGCAGCGTAGACAGTGAGCAGTTCTTC. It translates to CASSVDSEQFF.

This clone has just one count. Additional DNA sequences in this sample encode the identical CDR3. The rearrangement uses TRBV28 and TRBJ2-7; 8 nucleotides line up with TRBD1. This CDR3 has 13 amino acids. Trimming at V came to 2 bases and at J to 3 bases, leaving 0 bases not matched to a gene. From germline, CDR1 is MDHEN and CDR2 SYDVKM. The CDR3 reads CASSLTGGYEQYF. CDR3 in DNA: TGTGCCAGCAGTTTAACAGGGGGCTACGAGCAGTACTTC.

The CDR3 nucleotides are TGCGCCAGCAGCTTTGAGTCGGCGGGAGGGCCAGATACGCAGTATTTT. It translates to CASSFESAGGPDTQYF. This rearrangement joins TRBV5-1 to TRBJ2-3, with 9 positions matching TRBD2. V lost 2 bases and J lost 4; bases outside the gene matches: 8. Germline V gives CDR1 SGHRS, CDR2 YFSETQ. CDR3 size: 16 residues.

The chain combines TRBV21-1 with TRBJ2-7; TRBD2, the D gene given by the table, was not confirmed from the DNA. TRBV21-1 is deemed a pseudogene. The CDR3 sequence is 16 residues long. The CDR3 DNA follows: TGTGCCAGCAGCACCCTCCGTGGGAGGGAGAAATACGAGCAGTACTTC. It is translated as CASSTLRGREKYEQYF.

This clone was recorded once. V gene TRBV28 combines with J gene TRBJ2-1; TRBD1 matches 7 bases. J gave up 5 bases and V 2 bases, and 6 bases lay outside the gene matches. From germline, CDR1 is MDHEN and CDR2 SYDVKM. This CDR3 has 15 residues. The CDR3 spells CASSLRQGRDNEQFF. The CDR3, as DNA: TGTGCCAGCAGTTTAAGACAGGGTCGGGACAATGAGCAGTTCTTC.

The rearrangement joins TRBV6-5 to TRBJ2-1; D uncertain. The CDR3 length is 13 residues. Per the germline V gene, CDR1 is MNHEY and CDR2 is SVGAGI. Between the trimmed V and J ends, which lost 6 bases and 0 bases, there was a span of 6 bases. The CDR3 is CASSLSSYNEQFF. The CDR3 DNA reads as TGTGCCAGCAGCCTTAGCTCCTACAATGAGCAGTTCTTC.

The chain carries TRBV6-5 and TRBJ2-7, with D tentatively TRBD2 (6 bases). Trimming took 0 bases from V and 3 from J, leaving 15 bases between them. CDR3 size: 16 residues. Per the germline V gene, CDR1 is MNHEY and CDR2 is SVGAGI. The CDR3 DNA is TGTGCCAGCAGTTACTCAACTAGCAAAGCGTTCTACGAGCAGTACTTC. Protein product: CASSYSTSKAFYEQYF.

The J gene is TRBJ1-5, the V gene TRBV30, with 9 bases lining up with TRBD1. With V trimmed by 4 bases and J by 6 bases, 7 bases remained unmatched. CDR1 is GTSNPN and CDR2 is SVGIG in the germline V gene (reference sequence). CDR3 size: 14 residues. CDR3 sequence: CAWTWTGESQPQHF. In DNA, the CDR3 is TGTGCCTGGACTTGGACAGGGGAAAGTCAGCCCCAGCATTTT.